This T cell receptor (beta chain) is from a study of T cell changes during pregnancy in multiple sclerosis. Using immunoSEQ multiplex PCR, the repertoire was profiled, and TCRdb retains in-frame clones only, with some absent. The table has tens of thousands of clones, roughly 90% seen once; the top ten hold 8% to 10%. The length of the CDR3 is 16 residues. Germline values: CDR1 SGHVS, CDR2 FQNEAQ. V lost 1 base and J lost 5, with 18 bases in between. The material sequenced was peripheral blood, taken after pregnancy. The clonotype comes from a female donor in good health, enrolled as a control in a pregnancy study. The V call is TRBV7-8, the J call TRBJ2-7; possible D gene TRBD2, 5 bases. The CDR3 region has the DNA TGTGCCAGCAGCTTAGGACCCGGCAGCCTCGGGAACGAGCAGTACTTC. This translates into CASSLGPGSLGNEQYF.